This T cell receptor beta chain was documented in a study of T cells in Graves' hyperthyroidism and ophthalmopathy. The CDR3 loop spans 13 amino acids. Germline-derived CDR1 and CDR2 are SGHKS and YYEKEE (reference sequence). Trimming cost V 5 bases and J 0 bases, with 9 bases left between them. Regarding the study as a whole: The model forecast ophthalmopathy, anticipating it by a median around 6.5 months before onset. Most thyroid clonotypes expanded above 0.001 appeared in blood too.

This clonotype was seen at least ten times. Its target is unknown. What was amplified from RNA transcripts were TCR beta CDR3 regions. A set of HTBI primers served as the primers for a first-round RT-PCR of the TCR CDR3. TCRdb ran MiXCR on the multiplex PCR reads and lists one entry per CDR3 protein. This sample has 250,000 to 400,000 distinct CDR3 sequences, with roughly 13% found just once. Uncontrolled infection, other autoimmune disease, pregnancy and lactation each barred patients from inclusion. Diagnoses used clinical symptoms, serum thyroxine and TRAb, thyroid ultrasound and orbital computed tomography.

V gene TRBV5-5 combines with J gene TRBJ2-7; D is possibly TRBD1 (6 bases). The source of this sequence is a middle-aged woman with Graves' ophthalmopathy. Sequenced: blood. The CDR3 sequence: CASSGQYSYEQYF. The CDR3 region has the DNA TGTGCCAGCAGTGGACAGTACTCCTACGAGCAGTACTTC.